The rows below give T cell receptor beta chains drawn from one sample of a study of beta chain features in type 1 diabetes. Sequencing used immunoSEQ multiplex PCR; TCRdb keeps in-frame clones, though not all of them. This table holds roughly 150,000 clones, approximately 9.1% found once. Sample: central memory CD4+ T cells from blood. All receptors come from a woman in her twenties or thirties with type 1 diabetes. The CDR3 runs from the conserved cysteine through the conserved F or W. D genes are given only for firm matches. Clone size appears in some rows only: once, few, many, or a class for an expanded clone.

TRBJ2-4	-	12	-	TRBV6-6	CASSYSQNIQYF	TGTGCCAGCAGTTACTCTCAGAACATTCAGTACTTC
TRBJ2-5	TRBD1	14	few	TRBV7-7	CASSRTGVGETQYF	TGTGCTAGCAGTCGCACAGGGGTGGGAGAGACCCAGTACTTC
TRBJ1-2	-	14	few	TRBV5-1	CASSLTGNNYGYTF	TGCGCCAGCAGCTTAACGGGGAATAACTATGGCTACACCTTC
TRBJ2-7	-	12	-	TRBV18	CASSPRGYEQYF	TGTGCCAGCTCACCGCGAGGTTACGAGCAGTACTTC
TRBJ2-1	TRBD2	13	few	TRBV7-7	CASSYGLAGEQFF	TGTGCTAGCAGCTATGGACTAGCCGGAGAGCAGTTCTTC
TRBJ2-3	-	16	-	TRBV6-1	CASSEQGILGTDTQYF	TGTGCCAGCAGTGAACAGGGGATCTTAGGCACAGATACGCAGTATTTT
TRBJ1-2	-	16	-	TRBV2	CATSQRAGETNYGYTF	TGTGCCACCTCACAGCGGGCAGGAGAAACTAACTATGGCTACACCTTC
TRBJ1-1	-	14	-	TRBV18	CASSPPSVNTEAFF	TGTGCCAGCTCACCCCCCTCAGTGAACACTGAAGCTTTCTTT
TRBJ2-2	-	15	few	TRBV11-2	CASSPGGTNTGELFF	TGTGCCAGCAGCCCCGGGGGTACGAACACCGGGGAGCTGTTTTTT
TRBJ1-4	-	15	-	TRBV29-1	CSVNPYGGAGEKLFF	TGCAGCGTCAACCCTTATGGGGGGGCAGGTGAAAAACTGTTTTTT
TRBJ1-2	-	14	-	TRBV5-1	CASSLSSVPYGYTF	TGCGCCAGCAGCTTGTCGTCAGTTCCCTATGGCTACACCTTC
TRBJ1-2	TRBD1	13	-	TRBV4-1	CASSPGQVYGYTF	TGCGCCAGCAGCCCGGGACAGGTCTATGGCTACACCTTC
TRBJ2-1	-	13	-	TRBV29-1	CSIRGSYGNEQFF	TGCAGCATAAGGGGTTCTTATGGTAATGAGCAGTTCTTC
TRBJ2-5	TRBD1	13	few	TRBV10-3	CAISDTGGGTQYF	TGTGCCATCAGTGACACAGGGGGAGGGACCCAGTACTTC
TRBJ1-1	-	13	-	TRBV28	CASISGGSTEAFF	TGTGCCAGCATATCGGGGGGATCGACTGAAGCTTTCTTT
TRBJ2-3	TRBD1	15	-	TRBV4-1	CASSQGQGAGDTQYF	TGCGCCAGCAGCCAGGGACAGGGGGCTGGAGATACGCAGTATTTT
TRBJ2-7	-	15	-	TRBV6-1	CASRETGTFAYEQYF	TGTGCCAGCAGAGAAACCGGGACTTTCGCCTACGAGCAGTACTTC
TRBJ1-1	-	14	-	TRBV11-3	CASTQTAFDTEAFF	TGTGCCAGCACCCAAACAGCCTTTGACACTGAAGCTTTCTTT
TRBJ2-5	TRBD2	16	few	TRBV7-9	CASSFRLAGSQETQYF	TGTGCCAGCAGCTTTAGACTAGCGGGAAGCCAAGAGACCCAGTACTTC
TRBJ1-4	TRBD1	13	few	TRBV29-1	CSASRQGGEKLFF	TGCAGCGCCTCCCGACAGGGAGGAGAAAAACTGTTTTTT
TRBJ1-1	TRBD1	13	few	TRBV5-1	CASSFTGAPEAFF	TGCGCCAGCAGCTTTACAGGGGCTCCCGAAGCTTTCTTT
TRBJ1-1	TRBD1	15	-	TRBV9	CASTVSGQLNTEAFF	TGTGCCAGCACCGTCTCGGGACAGCTGAACACTGAAGCTTTCTTT
TRBJ1-5	TRBD1	14	-	TRBV30	CAWSLTGGVQPQHF	TGTGCCTGGAGTTTGACAGGGGGCGTACAGCCCCAGCATTTT
TRBJ2-6	-	17	few	TRBV27	CASSPLGTYSGANVLTF	TGTGCCAGCAGTCCCCTCGGGACATACTCTGGGGCCAACGTCCTGACTTTC
TRBJ2-1	TRBD2	14	-	TRBV5-1	CASSLERRGNEQFF	TGCGCCAGCAGCTTGGAGAGGCGGGGGAATGAGCAGTTCTTC
TRBJ2-3	-	13	few	TRBV14	CASSLWSGDTQYF	TGTGCCAGCAGCCTTTGGAGCGGGGATACGCAGTATTTT
TRBJ1-2	-	14	few	TRBV5-1	CASSLTAGNYGYTF	TGCGCCAGCAGCTTGACGGCGGGGAACTATGGCTACACCTTC
TRBJ2-1	TRBD2	15	few	TRBV4-2	CASSPKVGEGNEQFF	TGTGCCAGCAGTCCGAAGGTGGGGGAGGGCAATGAGCAGTTCTTC
TRBJ2-1	TRBD2	16	many	TRBV30	CACQVGTSGFYNEQFF	TGTGCCTGCCAAGTGGGAACTAGCGGTTTCTACAATGAGCAGTTCTTC